The clone carrying this T cell receptor beta chain was detected a few times. The germline V gene has CDR1 SGHRS and CDR2 YFSETQ. The CDR3 length is 15 residues. Trimming took off 0 bases at V and 6 bases at J, with 14 bases between the two ends. The data originate from a study of beta chain features in type 1 diabetes. Each sorted fraction was over 95% pure. What was sequenced were expressed TCRB transcripts, since all of the isolated RNA had been reverse transcribed. Some clones are missing from TCRdb's copy, which holds only in-frame ones; the method was immunoSEQ multiplex PCR. This table has around 350,000 clones, 10% to 15% appearing once.

The chain combines TRBV5-1 with TRBJ2-3; a weak D match, TRBD1 (6 bases). The material sequenced was naive CD4+ T cells from blood. This receptor was identified in a man younger than 35 in good health. The CDR3 here is CASSLVGTPSDTQYF. Written as DNA, the CDR3 is TGCGCCAGCAGCTTGGTGGGGACACCGTCCGATACGCAGTATTTT.